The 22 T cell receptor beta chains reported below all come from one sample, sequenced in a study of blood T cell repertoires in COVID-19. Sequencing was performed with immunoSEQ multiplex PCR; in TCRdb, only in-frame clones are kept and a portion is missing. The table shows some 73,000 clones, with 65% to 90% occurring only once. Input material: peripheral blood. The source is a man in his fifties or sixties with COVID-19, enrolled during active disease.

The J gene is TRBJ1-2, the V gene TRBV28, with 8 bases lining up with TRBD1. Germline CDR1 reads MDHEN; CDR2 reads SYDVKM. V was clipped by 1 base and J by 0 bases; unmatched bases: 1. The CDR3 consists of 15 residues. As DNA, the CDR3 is TGTGCCAGCAGTTTATCGGACAGGGCTAACTATGGCTACACCTTC. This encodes CASSLSDRANYGYTF.

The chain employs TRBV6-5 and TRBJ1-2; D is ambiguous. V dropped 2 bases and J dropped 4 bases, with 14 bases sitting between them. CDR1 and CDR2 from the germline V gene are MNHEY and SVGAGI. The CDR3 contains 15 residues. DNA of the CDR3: TGTGCCAGCAGTTACCAGCAGACTTTTTTCTATGGCTACACCTTC. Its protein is CASSYQQTFFYGYTF.

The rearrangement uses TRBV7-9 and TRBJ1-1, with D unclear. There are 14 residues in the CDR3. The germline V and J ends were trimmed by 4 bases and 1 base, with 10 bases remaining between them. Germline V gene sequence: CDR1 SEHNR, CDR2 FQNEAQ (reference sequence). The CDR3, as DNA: TGTGCCAGCAGCTCCCCACCAGGGAACACTGAAGCTTTCTTT. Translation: CASSSPPGNTEAFF.

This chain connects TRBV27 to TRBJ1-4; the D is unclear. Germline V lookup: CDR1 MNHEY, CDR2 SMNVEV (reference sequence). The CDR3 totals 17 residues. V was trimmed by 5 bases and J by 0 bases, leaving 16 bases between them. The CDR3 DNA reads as TGTGCCAGCAGTCTACGAGTGAGAGGAGCAACTAATGAAAAACTGTTTTTT. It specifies CASSLRVRGATNEKLFF.

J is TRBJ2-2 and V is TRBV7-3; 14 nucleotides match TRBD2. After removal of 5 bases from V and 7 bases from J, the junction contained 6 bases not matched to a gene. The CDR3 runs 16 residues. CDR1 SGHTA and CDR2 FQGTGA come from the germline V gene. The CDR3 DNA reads TGTGCCAGCAGCCGCGGGACTAGCGGGAGTGACGGGGAGCTGTTTTTT. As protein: CASSRGTSGSDGELFF.

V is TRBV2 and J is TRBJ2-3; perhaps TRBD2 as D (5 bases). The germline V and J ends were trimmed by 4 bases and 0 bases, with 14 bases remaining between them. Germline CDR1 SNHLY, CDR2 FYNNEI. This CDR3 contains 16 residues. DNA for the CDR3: TGTGCCAGCAGTGGAGGGAAGTCCTCTAGCACAGATACGCAGTATTTT. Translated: CASSGGKSSSTDTQYF.

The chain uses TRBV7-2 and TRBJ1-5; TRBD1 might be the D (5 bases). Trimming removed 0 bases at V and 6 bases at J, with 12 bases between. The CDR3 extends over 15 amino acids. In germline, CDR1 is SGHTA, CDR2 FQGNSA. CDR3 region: CASSLAVGGGQPQHF. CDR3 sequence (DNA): TGTGCCAGCAGCTTAGCGGTCGGGGGAGGTCAGCCCCAGCATTTT.

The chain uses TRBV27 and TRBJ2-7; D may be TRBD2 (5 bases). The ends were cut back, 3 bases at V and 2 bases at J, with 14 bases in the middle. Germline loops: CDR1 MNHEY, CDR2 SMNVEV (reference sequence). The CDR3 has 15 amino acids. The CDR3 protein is CASSFTGLVPYEQYF. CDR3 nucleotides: TGTGCCAGCAGTTTTACCGGACTGGTCCCCTACGAGCAGTACTTC.

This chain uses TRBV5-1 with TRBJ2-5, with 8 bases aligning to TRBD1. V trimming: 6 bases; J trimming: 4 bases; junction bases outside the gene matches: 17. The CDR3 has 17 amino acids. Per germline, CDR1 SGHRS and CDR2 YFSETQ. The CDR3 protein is CASTIGQGVLQGETQYF. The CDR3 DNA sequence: TGCGCCAGCACAATCGGACAGGGTGTTTTACAGGGAGAGACCCAGTACTTC.

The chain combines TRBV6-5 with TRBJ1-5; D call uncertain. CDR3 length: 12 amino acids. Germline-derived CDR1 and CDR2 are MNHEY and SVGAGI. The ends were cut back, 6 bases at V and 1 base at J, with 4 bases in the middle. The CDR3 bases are TGTGCCAGCAGACAGAGCAATCAGCCCCAGCATTTT. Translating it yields CASRQSNQPQHF.

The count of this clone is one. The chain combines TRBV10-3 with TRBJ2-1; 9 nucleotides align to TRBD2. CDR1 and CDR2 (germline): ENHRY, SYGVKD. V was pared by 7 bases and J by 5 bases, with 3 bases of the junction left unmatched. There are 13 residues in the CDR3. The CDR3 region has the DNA TGTGCCATCACGGCGGGAGGGAACAATGAGCAGTTCTTC. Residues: CAITAGGNNEQFF.

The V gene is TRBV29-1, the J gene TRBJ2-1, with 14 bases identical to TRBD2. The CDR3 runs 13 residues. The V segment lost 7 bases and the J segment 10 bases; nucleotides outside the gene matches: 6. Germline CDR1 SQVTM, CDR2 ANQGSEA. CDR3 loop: CSGRLAGGVEQFF. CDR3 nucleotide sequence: TGCAGCGGGCGACTAGCGGGAGGGGTGGAGCAGTTCTTC.

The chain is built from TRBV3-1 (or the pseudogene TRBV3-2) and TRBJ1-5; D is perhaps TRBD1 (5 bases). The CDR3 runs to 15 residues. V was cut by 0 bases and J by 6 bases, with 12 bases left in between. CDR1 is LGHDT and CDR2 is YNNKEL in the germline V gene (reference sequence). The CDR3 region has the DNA TGTGCCAGCAGCCAAGATGCGGGGGGGAGTCAGCCCCAGCATTTT. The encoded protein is CASSQDAGGSQPQHF.

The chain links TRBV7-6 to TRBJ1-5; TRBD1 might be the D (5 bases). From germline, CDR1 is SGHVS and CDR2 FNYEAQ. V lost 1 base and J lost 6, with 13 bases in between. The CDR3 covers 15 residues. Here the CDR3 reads CASSLEAGMGQPQHF. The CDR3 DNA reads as TGTGCCAGCAGCTTAGAAGCAGGGATGGGTCAGCCCCAGCATTTT.

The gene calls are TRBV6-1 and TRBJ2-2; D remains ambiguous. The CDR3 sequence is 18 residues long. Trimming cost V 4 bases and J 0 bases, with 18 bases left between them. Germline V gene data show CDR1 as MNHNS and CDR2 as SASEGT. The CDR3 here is CASSGFPRRRANTGELFF. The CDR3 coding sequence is TGTGCCAGCAGTGGTTTCCCTAGGAGACGCGCGAACACCGGGGAGCTGTTTTTT.

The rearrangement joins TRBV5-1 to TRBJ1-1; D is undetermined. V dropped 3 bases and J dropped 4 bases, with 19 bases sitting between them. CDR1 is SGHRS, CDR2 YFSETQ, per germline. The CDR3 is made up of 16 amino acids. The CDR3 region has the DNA TGCGCCAGCAGCTCGAATACCCCGGTCGTTGCCACTGAAGCTTTCTTT. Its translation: CASSSNTPVVATEAFF. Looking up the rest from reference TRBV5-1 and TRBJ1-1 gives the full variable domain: KAGVTQTPRYLIKTRGQQVTLSCSPISGHRSVSWYQQTPGQGLQFLFEYFSETQRNKGNFPGRFSGRQFSNSRSEMNVSTLELGDSALYLCASSSNTPVVATEAFFGQGTRLTVV.

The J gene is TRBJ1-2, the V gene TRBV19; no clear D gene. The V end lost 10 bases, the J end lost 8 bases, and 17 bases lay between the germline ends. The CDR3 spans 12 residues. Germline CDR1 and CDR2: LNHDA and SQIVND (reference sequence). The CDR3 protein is CATYLHSGGYTF. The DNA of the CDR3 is TGTGCCACCTACCTACACTCGGGAGGCTACACCTTC.

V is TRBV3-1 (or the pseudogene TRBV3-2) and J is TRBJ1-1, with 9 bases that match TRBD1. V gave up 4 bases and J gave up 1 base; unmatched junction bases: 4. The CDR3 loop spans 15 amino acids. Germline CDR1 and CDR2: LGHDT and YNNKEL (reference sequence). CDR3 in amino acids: CASSPKGQGNTEAFF. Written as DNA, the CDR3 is TGTGCCAGCAGCCCCAAGGGACAGGGGAACACTGAAGCTTTCTTT.

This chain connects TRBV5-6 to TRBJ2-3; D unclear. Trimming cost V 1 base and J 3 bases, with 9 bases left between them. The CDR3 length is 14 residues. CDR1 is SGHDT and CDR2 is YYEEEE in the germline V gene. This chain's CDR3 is CASSLSGRTDTQYF. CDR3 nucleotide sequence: TGTGCCAGCAGCTTGTCGGGTAGGACAGATACGCAGTATTTT.

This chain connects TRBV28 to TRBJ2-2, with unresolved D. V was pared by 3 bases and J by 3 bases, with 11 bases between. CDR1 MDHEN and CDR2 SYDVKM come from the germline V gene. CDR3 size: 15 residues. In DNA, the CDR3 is TGTGCCAGCAGTTTTTTGACTCAACACACCGGGGAGCTGTTTTTT. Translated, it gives CASSFLTQHTGELFF.

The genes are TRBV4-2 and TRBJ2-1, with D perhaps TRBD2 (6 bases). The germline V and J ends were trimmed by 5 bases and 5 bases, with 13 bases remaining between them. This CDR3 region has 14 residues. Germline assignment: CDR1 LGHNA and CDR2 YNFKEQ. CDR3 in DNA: TGTGCCAGCAGCTATCGGGACTCTCACAATGAGCAGTTCTTC. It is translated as CASSYRDSHNEQFF.

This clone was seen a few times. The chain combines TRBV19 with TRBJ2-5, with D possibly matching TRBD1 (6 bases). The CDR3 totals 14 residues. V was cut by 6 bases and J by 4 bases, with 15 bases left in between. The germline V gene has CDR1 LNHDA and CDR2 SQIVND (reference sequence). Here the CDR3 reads CASSMNRVGETQYF. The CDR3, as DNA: TGTGCCAGTAGCATGAACAGGGTTGGAGAGACCCAGTACTTC. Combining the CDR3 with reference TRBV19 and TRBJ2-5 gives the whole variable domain DGGITQSPKYLFRKEGQNVTLSCEQNLNHDAMYWYRQDPGQGLRLIYYSQIVNDFQKGDIAEGYSVSREKKESFPLTVTSAQKNPTAFYLCASSMNRVGETQYFGPGTRLLVL.